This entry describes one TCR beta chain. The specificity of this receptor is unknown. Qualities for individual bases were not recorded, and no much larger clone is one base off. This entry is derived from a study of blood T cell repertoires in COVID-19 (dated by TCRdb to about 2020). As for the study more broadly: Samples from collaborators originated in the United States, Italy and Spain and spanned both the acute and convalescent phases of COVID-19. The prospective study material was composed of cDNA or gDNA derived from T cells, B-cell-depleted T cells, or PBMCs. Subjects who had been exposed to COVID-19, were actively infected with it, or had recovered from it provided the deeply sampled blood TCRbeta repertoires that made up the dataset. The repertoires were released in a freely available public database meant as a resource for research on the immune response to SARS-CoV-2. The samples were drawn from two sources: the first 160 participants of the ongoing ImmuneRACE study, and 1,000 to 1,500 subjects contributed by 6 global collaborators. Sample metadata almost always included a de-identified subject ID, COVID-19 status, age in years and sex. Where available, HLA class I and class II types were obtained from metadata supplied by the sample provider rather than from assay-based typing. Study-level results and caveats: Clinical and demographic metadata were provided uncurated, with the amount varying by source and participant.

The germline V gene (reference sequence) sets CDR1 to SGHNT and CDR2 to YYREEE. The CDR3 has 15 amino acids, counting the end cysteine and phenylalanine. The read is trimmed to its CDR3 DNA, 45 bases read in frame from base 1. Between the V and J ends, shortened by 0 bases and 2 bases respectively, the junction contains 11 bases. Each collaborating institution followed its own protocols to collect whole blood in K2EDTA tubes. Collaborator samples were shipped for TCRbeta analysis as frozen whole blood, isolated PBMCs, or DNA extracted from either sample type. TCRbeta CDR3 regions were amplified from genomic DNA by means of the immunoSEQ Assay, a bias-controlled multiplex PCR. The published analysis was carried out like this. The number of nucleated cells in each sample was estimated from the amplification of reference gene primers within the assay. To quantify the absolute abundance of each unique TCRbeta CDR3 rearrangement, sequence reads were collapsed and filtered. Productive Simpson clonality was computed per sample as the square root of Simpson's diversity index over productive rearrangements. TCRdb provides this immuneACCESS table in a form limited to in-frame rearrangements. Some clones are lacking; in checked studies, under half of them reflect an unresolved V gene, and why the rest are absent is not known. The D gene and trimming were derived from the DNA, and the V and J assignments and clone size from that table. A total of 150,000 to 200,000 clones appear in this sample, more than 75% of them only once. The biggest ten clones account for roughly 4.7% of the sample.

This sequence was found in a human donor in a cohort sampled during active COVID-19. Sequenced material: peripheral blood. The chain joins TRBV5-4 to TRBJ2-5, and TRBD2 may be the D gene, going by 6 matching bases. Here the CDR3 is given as CASSLGGVKQETQYF. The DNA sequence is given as TGTGCCAGCAGCTTGGGGGGGGTAAAACAAGAGACCCAGTACTTC.